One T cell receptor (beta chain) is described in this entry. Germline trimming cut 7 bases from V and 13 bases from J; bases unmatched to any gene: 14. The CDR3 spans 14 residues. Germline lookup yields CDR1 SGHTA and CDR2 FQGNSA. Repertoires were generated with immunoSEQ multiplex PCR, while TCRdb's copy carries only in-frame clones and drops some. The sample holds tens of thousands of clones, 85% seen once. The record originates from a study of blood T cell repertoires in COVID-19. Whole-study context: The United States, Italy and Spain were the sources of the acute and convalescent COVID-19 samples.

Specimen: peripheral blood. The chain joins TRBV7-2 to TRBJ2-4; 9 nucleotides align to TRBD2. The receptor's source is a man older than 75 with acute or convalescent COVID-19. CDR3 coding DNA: TGTGCCAGCATCCACGGAGGTAGCGGGAGTACGCAGTACTTC. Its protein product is CASIHGGSGSTQYF.